This record looks at one T cell receptor beta chain sequence and its context. In germline, CDR1 is MNHNY, CDR2 SVGAGI (reference sequence). This CDR3 is built from 13 residues. V was clipped by 6 bases and J by 4 bases, with 10 bases between them. Sequenced by immunoSEQ multiplex PCR; TCRdb stores in-frame clones only, minus some. Among roughly 120,000 clones listed, about 90% were seen once. Mismatch repair deficiency was confirmed in all patients, by PCR or immunohistochemistry. This record comes from a study of PD-1 blockade in mismatch repair-deficient tumors. The J gene is TRBJ1-3, the V gene TRBV6-6; D is perhaps TRBD1 (6 bases). The starting material was peripheral blood, obtained roughly 67 weeks after starting pembrolizumab. The TCR sequence derives from an adult with mismatch repair-deficient cancer. The CDR3 sequence is CASSTQGGNTIYF. CDR3 in DNA: TGTGCCAGCAGCACACAGGGAGGAAACACCATATATTTT.